This T cell receptor (beta chain) derives from a study of cytomegalovirus exposure and HLA in healthy donors. The PCR made use of 60 Vbeta and 13 Jbeta primers. Libraries were prepared by immunoSEQ multiplex PCR; TCRdb keeps only in-frame clonotypes and omits some of them. This sample's clone table lists approximately 110,000 clones. This CDR3 is 16 amino acids long. The germline gives CDR1 LNHNV, CDR2 YYDKDF (reference sequence). V was shortened by 0 bases and J by 3 bases, with 14 bases between the two germline ends. The receptor's source is a young man in good health and CMV-seronegative. The chain recombines TRBV15 with TRBJ1-2; D call uncertain. The specimen was PBMCs. CDR3 DNA sequence: TGTGCCACCAGCAGAGATCCGGACTTGAATGACTATGGCTACACCTTC. The encoded protein is CATSRDPDLNDYGYTF.